A single sample is the source of the 26 T cell receptor beta chains below, sequenced in a study of regulatory and conventional T cells in RAG deficiency (TCRdb year 2017). Before genomic DNA extraction, conventional CD4+ T cells were isolated from blood as CD25-low CD127-high cells. The library was obtained by the immunoSEQ multiplex PCR assay. TCRdb retrieved this table from immuneACCESS and kept in-frame rearrangements only. Not all clones are present; in checked studies, unresolved V genes account for under half, and no reason is known for the remainder. The sample table holds around 25,000 clones, of which almost 96% were seen once. The top ten hold 1.3% of the sample. A further study also used this sample, focusing on regulatory T cells. As that second study puts it: In the multiplex PCR, 52 forward TRBV primers and 13 reverse TRBJ primers were used, and assay-based and computational corrections were applied for amplification bias.

Sequenced material: CD25- CD4+ T cells sorted from blood. Receptors originate from a human donor in good health.

The chain uses TRBV7-3 and TRBJ2-2, with D uncertain. Trimming pared 2 bases from V and 0 bases from J, leaving 10 bases between. The germline CDR1 and CDR2 sequences are SGHTA and FQGTGA. The CDR3 loop spans 16 amino acids. CDR3 sequence: CASSLSQTANTGELFF. In DNA, the CDR3 is TGTGCCAGCAGCTTATCCCAAACAGCGAACACCGGGGAGCTGTTTTTT.

The CDR3 reads CASSLAGRPNTEAFF. The CDR3 DNA reads as TGTGCCAGCAGCTTGGCCGGGAGACCGAACACTGAAGCTTTCTTT. The V gene is TRBV5-6, the J gene TRBJ1-1; D is ambiguous. There are 15 residues in the CDR3. Germline-derived CDR1 and CDR2 are SGHDT and YYEEEE. The V and J ends lost 0 bases and 1 base respectively, with 10 bases between them.

The rearrangement uses TRBV12-5 and TRBJ2-5; 10 bases align to TRBD1. V was pared by 3 bases and J by 11 bases, with 12 bases of the junction left unmatched. This CDR3 is 15 amino acids long. The germline gives CDR1 LGHNT, CDR2 FRNRAP. CDR3 in DNA: TGTGCTAGTGGTTTAGGGCTGGGACAGGGGTCAGAGCAGTACTTC. It yields the protein CASGLGLGQGSEQYF. Complete variable domain (other parts from reference TRBV12-5 and TRBJ2-5): DARVTQTPRHKVTEMGQEVTMRCQPILGHNTVFWYRQTMMQGLELLAYFRNRAPLDDSGMPKDRFSAEMPDATLATLKIQPSEPRDSAVYFCASGLGLGQGSEQYFGPGTRLLVL.

The chain couples TRBV19 to TRBJ1-1; D uncertain. The CDR3 sequence is 16 residues long. Trimming left V 7 bases short and J 1 base short, with 19 bases between. Germline loops: CDR1 LNHDA, CDR2 SQIVND (reference sequence). CDR3 sequence (DNA): TGTGCCAGTATCTACCAGGCCACCTTCCCGAACACTGAAGCTTTCTTT. Its translation: CASIYQATFPNTEAFF.

CDR3 amino acids: CASSFSRGKRNEQYF. CDR3 DNA sequence: TGTGCCAGCAGTTTTAGTCGGGGTAAGAGGAACGAGCAGTACTTC. The V call is TRBV28, the J call TRBJ2-7; weak D call: TRBD2 (5 bases). Trimming removed 3 bases at V and 5 bases at J, with 17 bases between. The CDR3 sequence is 15 residues long. CDR1 MDHEN and CDR2 SYDVKM come from the germline V gene.

CDR3 DNA: TGTGCCAGCAGCACACTACCCCGGGACATGAGGAACACTGAAGCTTTCTTT. Amino acid sequence: CASSTLPRDMRNTEAFF. The J gene is TRBJ1-1, the V gene TRBV7-3; TRBD1 is a possible D gene (6 bases). The V gene's germline CDR1 is SGHTA and CDR2 FQGTGA. V gave up 5 bases and J gave up 1 base, with 20 bases separating them. CDR3 length: 17 amino acids.

This clone was seen only once. The chain employs TRBV5-1 and TRBJ2-3; 8 nucleotides align to TRBD2. CDR3 length: 15 residues. Germline values: CDR1 SGHRS, CDR2 YFSETQ. V was clipped by 8 bases and J by 0 bases; unmatched bases: 8. The CDR3: CASKGLASSTDTQYF. In DNA form, the CDR3 reads TGCGCCAGTAAAGGACTAGCCTCTAGCACAGATACGCAGTATTTT.

The chain recombines TRBV9 with TRBJ2-2; 14 bases are shared with TRBD2. Germline CDR1 is SGDLS and CDR2 is YYNGEE. Trimming took 3 bases from V and 4 from J; bases not matched to a gene: 5. This CDR3 is 17 amino acids long. The CDR3: CASSAGLAGALTGELFF. CDR3 nucleotide sequence: TGTGCCAGCAGCGCGGGACTAGCGGGGGCTCTCACCGGGGAGCTGTTTTTT.

The V and J genes are TRBV18 and TRBJ2-1; D perhaps matches TRBD2 (5 bases). V gave up 3 bases and J gave up 5 bases, with 17 bases separating them. The CDR3 runs 16 residues. CDR1 is KGHSH and CDR2 is LQKENI in the germline V gene. Here the CDR3 DNA reads TGTGCCAGCTCACCCTCGTCAAGCGCCGGGGACAATGAGCAGTTCTTC. Translating gives CASSPSSSAGDNEQFF.

The rearrangement uses TRBV19 and TRBJ1-1; D gene unclear. The CDR3 has 13 amino acids. V lost 10 bases, J lost 1 base, and 13 bases lay in between. Germline assignment: CDR1 LNHDA and CDR2 SQIVND (reference sequence). The CDR3 protein is CAIKRRENTEAFF. The CDR3, as DNA: TGTGCCATTAAAAGGAGGGAGAACACTGAAGCTTTCTTT. The full variable domain, in which reference TRBV19 and TRBJ1-1 provide the parts outside the CDR3, is DGGITQSPKYLFRKEGQNVTLSCEQNLNHDAMYWYRQDPGQGLRLIYYSQIVNDFQKGDIAEGYSVSREKKESFPLTVTSAQKNPTAFYLCAIKRRENTEAFFGQGTRLTVV.

The chain is built from TRBV2 and TRBJ1-4; a weak D match, TRBD1 (6 bases). The CDR3 spans 15 residues. Germline values: CDR1 SNHLY, CDR2 FYNNEI. Trimming shortened V by 6 bases and J by 3 bases, and 14 bases separated the two germline ends. Here the CDR3 reads CASRRQAPANEKLFF. Written as DNA, the CDR3 is TGTGCCAGCAGGAGACAGGCCCCGGCTAATGAAAAACTGTTTTTT.

J is TRBJ2-5 and V is TRBV30; unclear D gene. The CDR3 runs 14 residues. Germline lookup yields CDR1 GTSNPN and CDR2 SVGIG (reference sequence). The V end lost 5 bases, the J end lost 2 bases, and 15 bases lay between the germline ends. In DNA form, the CDR3 reads TGTGCCTGGCCCACCAACGAGAAACAAGAGACCCAGTACTTC. Encoded protein: CAWPTNEKQETQYF.

The rearrangement joins TRBV19 to TRBJ1-1; D may be TRBD1 (5 bases). The CDR3 has 18 residues. V gave up 6 bases and J gave up 3 bases, with 26 bases separating them. Germline-derived CDR1 and CDR2 are LNHDA and SQIVND (reference sequence). CDR3 coding DNA: TGTGCCAGTAGGCTCCGATTTTTGGCGGGGGATTGGGACACTGAAGCTTTCTTT. As protein: CASRLRFLAGDWDTEAFF.

Concerning this clone: This sample also contains other DNA sequences that code for the same CDR3. The genes are TRBV6-5 and TRBJ2-7; 11 bases map to TRBD1. CDR1 is MNHEY and CDR2 is SVGAGI in the germline V gene. The CDR3 runs 15 residues. V trimming: 0 bases; J trimming: 4 bases; junction bases outside the gene matches: 2. The CDR3 DNA reads TGTGCCAGCAGTTACTCTGGACAGGGGGCTTACGAGCAGTACTTC. Its protein is CASSYSGQGAYEQYF.

V is TRBV20-1 and J is TRBJ1-2; weak D call: TRBD1 (5 bases). This CDR3 is built from 10 residues. Germline CDR1 and CDR2: DFQATT and SNEGSKA (reference sequence). CDR3 nucleotides: TGCAGCCGCTCCGGGGACTCGGACACCTTC. Residues: CSRSGDSDTF.

V is TRBV5-1 and J is TRBJ2-3, with 8 bases matching TRBD1. The CDR3 sequence is 16 residues long. V trimming: 1 base; J trimming: 4 bases; junction bases outside the gene matches: 8. Germline-derived CDR1 and CDR2 are SGHRS and YFSETQ. The CDR3 reads CASSLPEDRVADTQYF. As DNA, the CDR3 is TGCGCCAGCAGCTTGCCCGAGGACAGGGTGGCAGATACGCAGTATTTT. Filled out from reference TRBV5-1 and TRBJ2-3, the complete variable domain reads KAGVTQTPRYLIKTRGQQVTLSCSPISGHRSVSWYQQTPGQGLQFLFEYFSETQRNKGNFPGRFSGRQFSNSRSEMNVSTLELGDSALYLCASSLPEDRVADTQYFGPGTRLTVL.

The chain employs TRBV9 and TRBJ1-6; D unclear. V gave up 4 bases and J gave up 15 bases, with 17 bases separating them. This CDR3 is 13 amino acids long. From germline, CDR1 is SGDLS and CDR2 YYNGEE. The CDR3 region is CASSPHSSDNLHF. CDR3 nucleotides: TGTGCCAGCAGCCCCCATTCGTCCGACAACCTCCACTTT.

The J gene is TRBJ1-4, the V gene TRBV11-2; no clear D. CDR1 SGHAT and CDR2 FQNNGV come from the germline V gene. The CDR3 consists of 14 residues. V lost 1 base, J lost 8 bases, and 11 bases lay in between. CDR3 DNA: TGTGCCAGCAGCTTAGCGGGAATCCGAGAAAAACTGTTTTTT. This sequence encodes CASSLAGIREKLFF.

V is TRBV5-1 and J is TRBJ1-2; TRBD1 aligns across 9 bases. With 0 bases clipped from V and 6 bases from J, the junction kept 3 bases outside the gene matches. Germline-derived CDR1 and CDR2 are SGHRS and YFSETQ. The CDR3 covers 14 residues. The CDR3 sequence: CASSLGTGDHGYTF. The CDR3 DNA reads as TGCGCCAGCAGCTTGGGGACAGGGGACCATGGCTACACCTTC.

V is TRBV7-3 and J is TRBJ2-3, with D possibly being TRBD2 (6 bases). V lost 2 bases and J lost 4, with 13 bases in between. In germline, CDR1 is SGHTA, CDR2 FQGTGA. The CDR3 extends over 15 amino acids. The CDR3 loop is CASSLLGGVADTQYF. DNA for the CDR3: TGTGCCAGCAGCTTATTGGGCGGGGTAGCAGATACGCAGTATTTT.

This rearrangement joins TRBV5-5 to TRBJ1-2, with TRBD1 identical over 7 bases. Looked up from germline, CDR1 is SGHKS and CDR2 is YYEKEE (reference sequence). CDR3 length equals 17 residues. The V gene end was trimmed by 6 bases and the J gene end by 7 bases; junction bases not matched to a gene: 21. CDR3 amino acids: CASTPPGAGGELIGYTF. The CDR3 DNA reads as TGTGCCAGCACCCCTCCCGGGGCAGGGGGAGAGTTAATTGGCTACACCTTC.

The CDR3 here is CASSALAGGNTGELFF. CDR3 DNA sequence: TGTGCCAGCAGCGCTCTAGCGGGGGGGAACACCGGGGAGCTGTTTTTT. The chain links TRBV9 to TRBJ2-2; 11 nucleotides line up with TRBD2. CDR1 is SGDLS, CDR2 YYNGEE, per germline. V gave up 3 bases and J gave up 1 base; unmatched junction bases: 2. The CDR3 is 16 amino acids.

This clone was recorded once. The rearrangement links TRBV9 to TRBJ2-1; D uncertain. Germline assignment: CDR1 SGDLS and CDR2 YYNGEE. Deletions cut 0 bases from V and 0 bases from J, with 7 bases between. The CDR3 sequence is 15 residues long. The CDR3 here is CASSVDLSSYNEQFF. CDR3 nucleotide sequence: TGTGCCAGCAGCGTAGATCTGAGCTCCTACAATGAGCAGTTCTTC.

The chain has TRBV2 and TRBJ1-6, with a weak D call TRBD1 (5 bases). The CDR3 contains 16 residues. Germline V gene sequence: CDR1 SNHLY, CDR2 FYNNEI. Trimming removed 7 bases from V and 0 bases from J, with 13 bases in between. Written as DNA, the CDR3 is TGTGCCAGCACGCGGGACCTGAGCTCCTATAATTCACCCCTCCACTTT. Its protein is CASTRDLSSYNSPLHF.

This chain connects TRBV11-1 to TRBJ2-7; 9 bases line up with TRBD1. The CDR3 consists of 14 residues. CDR1 and CDR2 (germline): SGHAT, FQDESV (reference sequence). Trimming took 4 bases from V and 5 from J; bases not matched to a gene: 6. CDR3 amino acids: CASSSPGQGDEQYF. The CDR3 bases are TGTGCCAGCAGCTCTCCGGGACAGGGTGACGAGCAGTACTTC.

The chain has TRBV6-1 and TRBJ2-5; possible D gene TRBD2, 7 bases. The DNA end favors TRBJ2-7, so the J call may be wrong. The CDR3 consists of 14 residues. From germline, CDR1 is MNHNS and CDR2 SASEGT. The CDR3 DNA reads as TGTGCCAGCAGTGTTTTACGGGGGGCAGACGAGCAGTACTTC. Its protein is CASSVLRGADEQYF.